This T cell receptor (beta chain) came from a study of T cell changes during pregnancy in multiple sclerosis. Clones were sequenced by immunoSEQ multiplex PCR, and TCRdb holds only the in-frame ones, with some missing. The sample shows approximately 38,000 clones, roughly 94% of them seen only once. The V end was cut by 4 bases, the J end by 5 bases, with 9 bases between. The CDR3 has 14 residues. Looked up from germline, CDR1 is MGHRA and CDR2 is YSYEKL. This TCR came from a female donor with multiple sclerosis, enrolled in a pregnancy study. The sequences come from peripheral blood, collected in the third trimester of pregnancy. The chain joins TRBV4-1 to TRBJ1-6, with D maybe TRBD1 (6 bases). The CDR3 loop is CASSPGQNNSPLHF. The CDR3 DNA reads TGCGCCAGCAGCCCCGGACAGAATAATTCACCCCTCCACTTT.